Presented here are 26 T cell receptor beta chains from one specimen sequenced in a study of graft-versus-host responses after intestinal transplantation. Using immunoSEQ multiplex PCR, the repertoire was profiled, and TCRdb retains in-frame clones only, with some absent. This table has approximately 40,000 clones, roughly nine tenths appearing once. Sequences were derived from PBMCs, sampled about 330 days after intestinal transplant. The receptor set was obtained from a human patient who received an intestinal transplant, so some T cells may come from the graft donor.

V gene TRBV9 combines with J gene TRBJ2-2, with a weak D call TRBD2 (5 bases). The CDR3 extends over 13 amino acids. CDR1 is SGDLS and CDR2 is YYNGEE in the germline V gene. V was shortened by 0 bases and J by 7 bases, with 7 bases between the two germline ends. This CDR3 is CASSVVSGGELFF. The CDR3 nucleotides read TGTGCCAGCAGCGTAGTGAGCGGCGGGGAGCTGTTTTTT.

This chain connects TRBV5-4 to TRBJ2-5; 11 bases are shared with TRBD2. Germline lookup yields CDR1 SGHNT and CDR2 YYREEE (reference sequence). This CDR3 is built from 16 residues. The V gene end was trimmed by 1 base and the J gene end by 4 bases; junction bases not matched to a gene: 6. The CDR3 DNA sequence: TGTGCCAGCAGCTTGATCCTAGCGGGGGGTAGAGAGACCCAGTACTTC. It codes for CASSLILAGGRETQYF.

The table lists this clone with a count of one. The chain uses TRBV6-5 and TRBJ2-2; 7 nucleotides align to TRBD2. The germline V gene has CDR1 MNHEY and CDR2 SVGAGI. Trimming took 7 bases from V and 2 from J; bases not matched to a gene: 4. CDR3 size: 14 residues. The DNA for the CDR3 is TGTGCCAGCAATCGGGGACTAAACACCGGGGAGCTGTTTTTT. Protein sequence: CASNRGLNTGELFF.

CDR3 nucleotides: TGTGCCAGCAGCTTTGCGGGCGACCCTCCCGGGGAGCTGTTTTTT. It encodes CASSFAGDPPGELFF. The V gene is TRBV5-4, the J gene TRBJ2-2; D is perhaps TRBD2 (5 bases). Looked up from germline, CDR1 is SGHNT and CDR2 is YYREEE (reference sequence). The CDR3 sequence is 15 residues long. The germline V and J ends were trimmed by 2 bases and 6 bases, with 14 bases remaining between them. The variable domain in full, with the rest retrieved from reference TRBV5-4 and TRBJ2-2, is ETGVTQSPTHLIKTRGQQVTLRCSSQSGHNTVSWYQQALGQGPQFIFQYYREEENGRGNFPPRFSGLQFPNYSSELNVNALELDDSALYLCASSFAGDPPGELFFGEGSRLTVL.

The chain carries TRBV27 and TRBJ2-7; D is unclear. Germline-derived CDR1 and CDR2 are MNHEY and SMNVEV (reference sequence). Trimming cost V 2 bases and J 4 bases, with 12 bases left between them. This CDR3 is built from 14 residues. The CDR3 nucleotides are TGTGCCAGCAGTTTACAGCCTTGGGGTTACGAGCAGTACTTC. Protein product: CASSLQPWGYEQYF.

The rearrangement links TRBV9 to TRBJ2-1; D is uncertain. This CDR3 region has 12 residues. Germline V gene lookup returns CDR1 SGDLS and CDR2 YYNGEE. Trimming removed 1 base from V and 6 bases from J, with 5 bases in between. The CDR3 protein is CASSVQFNEQFF. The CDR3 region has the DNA TGTGCCAGCAGCGTACAATTCAATGAGCAGTTCTTC.

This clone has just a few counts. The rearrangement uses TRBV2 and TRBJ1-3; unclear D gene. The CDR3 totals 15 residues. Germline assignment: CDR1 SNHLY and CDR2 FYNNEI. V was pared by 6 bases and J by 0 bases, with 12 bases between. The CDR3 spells CASRVGIDSGNTIYF. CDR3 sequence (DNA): TGTGCCAGCAGGGTAGGAATTGACTCTGGAAACACCATATATTTT. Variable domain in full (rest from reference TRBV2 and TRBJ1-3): EPEVTQTPSHQVTQMGQEVILRCVPISNHLYFYWYRQILGQKVEFLVSFYNNEISEKSEIFDDQFSVERPDGSNFTLKIRSTKLEDSAMYFCASRVGIDSGNTIYFGEGSWLTVV.

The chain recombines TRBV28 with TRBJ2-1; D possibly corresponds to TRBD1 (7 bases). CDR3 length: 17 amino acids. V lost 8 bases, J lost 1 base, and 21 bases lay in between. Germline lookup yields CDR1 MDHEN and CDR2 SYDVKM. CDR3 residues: CASEGQGVAVSYNEQFF. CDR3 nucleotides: TGTGCCAGCGAGGGGCAGGGGGTAGCGGTTTCCTACAATGAGCAGTTCTTC.

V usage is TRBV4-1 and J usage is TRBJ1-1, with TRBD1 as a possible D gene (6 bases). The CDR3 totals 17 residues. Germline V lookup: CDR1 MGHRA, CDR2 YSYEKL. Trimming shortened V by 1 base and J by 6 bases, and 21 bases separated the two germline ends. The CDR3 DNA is TGCGCCAGCAGCCAAGCTGGGGGCCCTCTCGCGGACGCTGAAGCTTTCTTT. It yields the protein CASSQAGGPLADAEAFF.

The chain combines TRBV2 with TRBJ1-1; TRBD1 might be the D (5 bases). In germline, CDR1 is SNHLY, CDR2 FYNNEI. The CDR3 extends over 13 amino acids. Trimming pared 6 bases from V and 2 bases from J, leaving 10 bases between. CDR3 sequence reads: CASRPGGNTEAFF. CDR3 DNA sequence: TGTGCCAGCAGGCCCGGGGGTAACACTGAAGCTTTCTTT.

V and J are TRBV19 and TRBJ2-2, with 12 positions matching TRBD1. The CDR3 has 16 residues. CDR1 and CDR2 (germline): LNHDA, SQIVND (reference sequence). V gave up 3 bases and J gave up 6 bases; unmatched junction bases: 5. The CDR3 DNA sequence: TGTGCCAGTAGTATCTCCGGGACAGGGGGCGCCGGGGAGCTGTTTTTT. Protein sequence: CASSISGTGGAGELFF.

CDR3 loop: CASSYTGQGALVEQYF. CDR3 nucleotides: TGTGCCAGCAGCTACACCGGACAGGGGGCCTTAGTTGAGCAGTACTTC. The chain carries TRBV5-5 and TRBJ2-7; 11 nucleotides align to TRBD1. J was trimmed by 7 bases and V by 3 bases; bases with no gene match: 12. Germline V lookup: CDR1 SGHKS, CDR2 YYEKEE (reference sequence). The CDR3 runs 16 residues.

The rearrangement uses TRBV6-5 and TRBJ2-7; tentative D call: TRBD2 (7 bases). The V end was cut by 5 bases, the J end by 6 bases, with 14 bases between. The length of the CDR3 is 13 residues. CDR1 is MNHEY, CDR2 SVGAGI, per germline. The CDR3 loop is CASSVPGGLEQYF. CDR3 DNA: TGTGCCAGCAGTGTCCCGGGGGGCCTCGAGCAGTACTTC.

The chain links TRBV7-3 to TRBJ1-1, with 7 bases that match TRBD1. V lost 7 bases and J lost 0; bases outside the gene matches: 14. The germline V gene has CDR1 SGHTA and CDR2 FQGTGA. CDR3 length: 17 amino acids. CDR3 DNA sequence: TGTGCCAGCACCGGGCCGGGGGGACAGATCATGAACACTGAAGCTTTCTTT. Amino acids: CASTGPGGQIMNTEAFF.

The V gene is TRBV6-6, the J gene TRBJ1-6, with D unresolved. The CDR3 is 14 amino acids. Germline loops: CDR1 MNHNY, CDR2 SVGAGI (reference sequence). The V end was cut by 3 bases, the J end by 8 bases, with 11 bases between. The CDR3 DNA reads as TGTGCCAGCAGTTATAAGGGTGGGGATTCACCCCTCCACTTT. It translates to CASSYKGGDSPLHF.

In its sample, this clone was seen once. The CDR3 reads CASLSLPGQASYEQYF. The CDR3 coding sequence is TGTGCCAGCCTCTCCCTCCCGGGACAGGCATCCTACGAGCAGTACTTC. The rearrangement links TRBV2 to TRBJ2-7; TRBD1 matches at 8 bases. The CDR3 has 16 amino acids. Germline V gives CDR1 SNHLY, CDR2 FYNNEI. Trimming took 8 bases from V and 1 from J; bases not matched to a gene: 13.

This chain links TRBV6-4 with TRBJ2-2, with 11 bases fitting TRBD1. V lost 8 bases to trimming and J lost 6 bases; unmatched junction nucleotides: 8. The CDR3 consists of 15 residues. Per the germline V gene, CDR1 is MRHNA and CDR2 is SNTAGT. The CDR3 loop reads CASSGTGGPSGELFF. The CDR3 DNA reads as TGTGCCAGCTCCGGGACAGGGGGTCCGTCCGGGGAGCTGTTTTTT.

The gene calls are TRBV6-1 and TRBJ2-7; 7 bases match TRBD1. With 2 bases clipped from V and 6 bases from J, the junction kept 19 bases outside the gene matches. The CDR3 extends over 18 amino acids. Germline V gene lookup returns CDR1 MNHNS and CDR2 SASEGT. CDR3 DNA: TGTGCCAGCAGTGAAACGACAGGGATTATTGCCCTCCCTTTCGAGCAGTACTTC. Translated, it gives CASSETTGIIALPFEQYF.

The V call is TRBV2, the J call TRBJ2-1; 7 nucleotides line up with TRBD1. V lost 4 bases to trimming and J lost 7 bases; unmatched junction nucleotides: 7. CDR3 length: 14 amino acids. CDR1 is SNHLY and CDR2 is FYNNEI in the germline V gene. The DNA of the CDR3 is TGTGCCAGCAGTGCGTGGACAGGAGTAAATGAGCAGTTCTTC. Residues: CASSAWTGVNEQFF.

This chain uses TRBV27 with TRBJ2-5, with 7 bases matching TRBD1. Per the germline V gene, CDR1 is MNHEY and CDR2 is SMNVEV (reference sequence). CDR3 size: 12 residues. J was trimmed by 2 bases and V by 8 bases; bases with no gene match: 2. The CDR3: CASGGQQETQYF. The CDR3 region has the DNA TGTGCCAGCGGGGGACAGCAAGAGACCCAGTACTTC.

CDR3 loop: CASSQGDRGYTF. CDR3 DNA sequence: TGTGCCAGCAGCCAAGGAGATCGTGGCTACACCTTC. The chain is built from TRBV4-2 and TRBJ1-2, with D uncertain. The length of the CDR3 is 12 residues. Germline CDR1 LGHNA, CDR2 YNFKEQ. With 1 base removed from V and 7 bases from J, the gap between germline ends came to 7 bases.

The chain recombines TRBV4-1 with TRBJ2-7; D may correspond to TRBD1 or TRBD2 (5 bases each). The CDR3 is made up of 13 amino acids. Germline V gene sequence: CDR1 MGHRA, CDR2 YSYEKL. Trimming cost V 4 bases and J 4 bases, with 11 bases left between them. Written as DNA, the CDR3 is TGCGCCAGCAGCCCGGGGACGGATTACGAGCAGTACTTC. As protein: CASSPGTDYEQYF.

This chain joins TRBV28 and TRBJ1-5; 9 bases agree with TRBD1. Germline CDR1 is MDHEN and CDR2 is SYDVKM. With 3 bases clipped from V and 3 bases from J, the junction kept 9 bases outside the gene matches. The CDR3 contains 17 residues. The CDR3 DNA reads TGTGCCAGCAGTTTTCAGTTCGGACAGGGGTCCAATCAGCCCCAGCATTTT. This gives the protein CASSFQFGQGSNQPQHF.

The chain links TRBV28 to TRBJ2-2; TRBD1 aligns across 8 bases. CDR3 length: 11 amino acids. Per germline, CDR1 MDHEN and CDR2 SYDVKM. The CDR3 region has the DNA TGTGGGACAGGGCGGACCGGGGAGCTGTTTTTT. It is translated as CGTGRTGELFF.

The DNA for the CDR3 is TGTGCCAGCAGCTTCTCAGACGAGCAGTACTTC. It codes for CASSFSDEQYF. This chain links TRBV7-6 with TRBJ2-7; D uncertain. The CDR3 has 11 amino acids. With 3 bases removed from V and 5 bases from J, the gap between germline ends came to 5 bases. Germline values: CDR1 SGHVS, CDR2 FNYEAQ.

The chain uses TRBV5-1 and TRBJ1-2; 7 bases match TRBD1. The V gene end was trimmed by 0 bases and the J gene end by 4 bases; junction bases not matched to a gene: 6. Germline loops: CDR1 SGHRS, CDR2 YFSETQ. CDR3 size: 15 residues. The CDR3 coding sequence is TGCGCCAGCAGCTTGGTCCCGGACAGGTCCTATGGCTACACCTTC. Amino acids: CASSLVPDRSYGYTF.